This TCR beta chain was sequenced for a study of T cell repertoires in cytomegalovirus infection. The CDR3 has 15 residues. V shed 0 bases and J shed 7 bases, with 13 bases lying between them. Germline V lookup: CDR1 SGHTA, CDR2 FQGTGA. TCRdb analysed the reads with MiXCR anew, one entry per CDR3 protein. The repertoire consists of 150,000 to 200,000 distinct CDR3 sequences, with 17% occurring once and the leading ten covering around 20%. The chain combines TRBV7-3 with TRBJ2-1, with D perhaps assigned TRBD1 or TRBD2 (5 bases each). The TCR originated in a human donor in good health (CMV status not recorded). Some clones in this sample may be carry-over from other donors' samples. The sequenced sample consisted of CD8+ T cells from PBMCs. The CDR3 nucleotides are TGTGCCAGCAGCTTAACGAGGGGCCCCCTAAATGAGCAGTTCTTC. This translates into CASSLTRGPLNEQFF. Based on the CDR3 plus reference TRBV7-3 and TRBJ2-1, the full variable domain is GAGVSQTPSNKVTEKGKYVELRCDPISGHTALYWYRQSLGQGPEFLIYFQGTGAADDSGLPNDRFFAVRPEGSVSTLKIQRTERGDSAVYLCASSLTRGPLNEQFFGPGTRLTVL.